This entry is about one T cell receptor (beta chain). Its target is not known. This sample was included in a study of cytomegalovirus exposure and HLA in healthy donors. Notes on the study in general: CMV antigen specificity of three CMV-associated chains was confirmed in vitro. The classifier reportedly diagnosed cytomegalovirus status with high specificity and sensitivity. First-cohort TCR clusters were later found to tend to co-occur in the 90 to 150 validation repertoires. Most TCR sequences showed up rarely, but some public TCRs showed up in many donors.

Some clones are missing from TCRdb's copy, which holds only in-frame ones; the method was immunoSEQ multiplex PCR. Among 240,000 or so clones listed, about 90% were seen once. The source of this sequence is a woman aged 25-40 years in good health and CMV-seropositive. The sample taken for sequencing was PBMCs.

Here the CDR3 reads CASSSETGTEAFF. As DNA, the CDR3 is TGTGCCAGCAGCAGCGAGACAGGCACTGAAGCTTTCTTT. The rearrangement uses TRBV21-1 and TRBJ1-1; TRBD1, the D gene given by the table, was not confirmed from the DNA. TRBV21-1 counts as a pseudogene. CDR3 length: 13 residues.